Following are 28 T cell receptor beta chains from one sample sequenced in a study of early T cells in non-severe SARS-CoV-2 infection. From the 5' RACE reads, TCRdb called clonotypes with MiXCR, one entry per CDR3 protein. The repertoire holds some 70,000 distinct CDR3 sequences, with under 9.5% as singletons. Material for sequencing was whole blood. The receptors here all came from an adult who was a healthcare worker with PCR-confirmed SARS-CoV-2 infection or an uninfected control (not recorded which).

This clonotype was seen at least ten times. The V call is TRBV2, the J call TRBJ2-1, with 7 positions matching TRBD1. The V gene end was trimmed by 10 bases and the J gene end by 7 bases; junction bases not matched to a gene: 13. Germline loops: CDR1 SNHLY, CDR2 FYNNEI. This CDR3 is built from 14 residues. The CDR3, as DNA: TGTGCCATCCGAGAGCGACAGGGTAGGAATGAGCAGTTCTTC. As protein: CAIRERQGRNEQFF.

Notes on this clonotype: One end of the junction varies from germline; a read error may be responsible. CDR3 region: CGVAQTYWNEQFF. The CDR3 DNA is TGCGGCGTTGCACAGACTTATTGGAATGAGCAGTTCTTC. The chain carries TRBV29-1 and TRBJ2-1; no definite D call. This CDR3 spans 13 amino acids. Germline V gene lookup returns CDR1 SQVTM and CDR2 ANQGSEA.

This clonotype was recorded many times. V gene TRBV6-5 combines with J gene TRBJ2-2; D perhaps matches TRBD2 (6 bases). V dropped 0 bases and J dropped 4 bases, with 30 bases sitting between them. The CDR3 is 22 residues long. Germline V gene sequence: CDR1 MNHEY, CDR2 SVGAGI. The CDR3 protein is CASSYSTSGPIPLKRSTGELFF. DNA of the CDR3: TGTGCCAGCAGTTACTCGACTAGTGGGCCCATCCCCCTTAAACGGAGCACCGGGGAGCTGTTTTTT.

The chain carries TRBV3-1 and TRBJ1-1; the D is unclear. CDR3 length: 14 amino acids. CDR1 is LGHDT and CDR2 is YNNKEL in the germline V gene (reference sequence). V shed 1 base and J shed 6 bases, with 12 bases lying between them. The CDR3 DNA reads TGTGCCAGCAGCCAAGCCCTACGGTTCTCTGAAGCTTTCTTT. Amino acid sequence: CASSQALRFSEAFF.

This clonotype was recorded at least ten times. The V call is TRBV11-3, the J call TRBJ2-7; D gene uncertain. Trimming left V 4 bases short and J 0 bases short, with 13 bases between. Looked up from germline, CDR1 is SGHNT and CDR2 is YENEEA. The CDR3 runs 15 residues. The CDR3 here is CASSSGTLSSYEQYF. The DNA for the CDR3 is TGTGCCAGCAGCTCAGGTACCCTGAGCTCCTACGAGCAGTACTTC.

This clonotype came up many times. The CDR3 here is CASSHASLYEQYF. The CDR3 DNA reads as TGTGCCAGCAGTCACGCATCGCTTTACGAGCAGTACTTC. V gene TRBV28 combines with J gene TRBJ2-7; D not certain. The CDR3 runs 13 residues. Germline V gives CDR1 MDHEN, CDR2 SYDVKM. V was pared by 5 bases and J by 4 bases, with 12 bases between.

J is TRBJ2-1 and V is TRBV6-6; unclear D gene. Deletions cut 3 bases from V and 7 bases from J, with 10 bases between. From germline, CDR1 is MNHNY and CDR2 SVGAGI (reference sequence). The CDR3 is 13 amino acids. The CDR3 protein is CASSYDSRNEQFF. The CDR3, as DNA: TGTGCCAGCAGTTATGACTCACGGAATGAGCAGTTCTTC.

The table lists this clonotype with a few counts. The genes are TRBV2 and TRBJ2-7; D is uncertain. V lost 3 bases and J lost 2, with 11 bases in between. The CDR3 loop spans 14 amino acids. Germline CDR1 is SNHLY and CDR2 is FYNNEI. The CDR3, as DNA: TGTGCCAGCAGTGACTCGTACAAGCCCTACGAGCAGTACTTC. Residues: CASSDSYKPYEQYF.

This clonotype turned up a few times. The V gene is TRBV2, the J gene TRBJ2-7; 12 bases line up with TRBD2. Germline CDR1 and CDR2: SNHLY and FYNNEI. The length of the CDR3 is 17 residues. Trimming took 5 bases from V and 2 from J; bases not matched to a gene: 10. The CDR3 DNA is TGTGCCAGCAGTAGTCCGGGACTAGCGGGTAGGGCCTACGAGCAGTACTTC. It is translated as CASSSPGLAGRAYEQYF.

This clonotype was detected only a few times. CDR3 nucleotide sequence: TGTGCCAGCAGCCCGGGACTACCGGGGGCCTCCTACAATGAGCAGTTCTTC. Protein product: CASSPGLPGASYNEQFF. This rearrangement joins TRBV3-1 to TRBJ2-1; tentatively, D is TRBD2 (7 bases). The V and J ends lost 4 bases and 0 bases respectively, with 16 bases between them. Germline CDR1 reads LGHDT; CDR2 reads YNNKEL (reference sequence). The CDR3 spans 17 residues.

The chain couples TRBV10-3 to TRBJ1-2; D is ambiguous. Trimming pared 5 bases from V and 2 bases from J, leaving 6 bases between. Germline CDR1 reads ENHRY; CDR2 reads SYGVKD. The CDR3 extends over 12 amino acids. CDR3 residues: CAISRSNYGYTF. CDR3 coding DNA: TGTGCCATCAGTCGATCGAACTATGGCTACACCTTC.

The table lists this clonotype with many counts. The rearrangement joins TRBV20-1 to TRBJ2-3; D call uncertain. Trimming shortened V by 3 bases and J by 2 bases, and 15 bases separated the two germline ends. The CDR3 extends over 15 amino acids. Germline V gives CDR1 DFQATT, CDR2 SNEGSKA (reference sequence). Written as DNA, the CDR3 is TGCAGTGCTAGCCGAGGCCAGGAATACACAGATACGCAGTATTTT. This gives the protein CSASRGQEYTDTQYF.

This clonotype appeared a few times. V gene TRBV20-1 combines with J gene TRBJ2-1; 11 bases agree with TRBD2. The germline CDR1 and CDR2 sequences are DFQATT and SNEGSKA (reference sequence). After removal of 3 bases from V and 1 base from J, the junction contained 2 bases not matched to a gene. The CDR3 is 15 residues long. CDR3 DNA: TGCAGTGCTAGTAGCGGGGGGGCTTCCTACAATGAGCAGTTCTTC. Protein sequence: CSASSGGASYNEQFF.

The chain links TRBV7-2 to TRBJ2-5; 7 bases align to TRBD1. V trimming: 4 bases; J trimming: 1 base; junction bases outside the gene matches: 0. The CDR3 has 13 residues. Germline V gene sequence: CDR1 SGHTA, CDR2 FQGNSA. The CDR3 is CASSWDSQETQYF. CDR3 in DNA: TGTGCCAGCAGCTGGGACAGCCAAGAGACCCAGTACTTC.

This clonotype has a count of ten or more. V is TRBV5-8 and J is TRBJ1-1, with 7 positions matching TRBD1. The length of the CDR3 is 17 residues. Trimming took 5 bases from V and 2 from J; bases not matched to a gene: 15. Germline CDR1 SGHTS, CDR2 YDEGEE. CDR3 region: CASRLSPTGSGNTEAFF. CDR3 coding DNA: TGTGCCAGCAGATTAAGTCCGACAGGGTCGGGAAACACTGAAGCTTTCTTT.

This clonotype has just a few counts. The chain joins TRBV28 to TRBJ1-6; D is unclear. The CDR3 is 14 amino acids. CDR1 and CDR2 (germline): MDHEN, SYDVKM. The V end lost 7 bases, the J end lost 4 bases, and 11 bases lay between the germline ends. CDR3 sequence (DNA): TGTGCCAGCACCGGGGAGCAATATAATTCACCCCTCCACTTT. As protein: CASTGEQYNSPLHF.

V and J are TRBV7-8 and TRBJ2-3; D not resolved. The CDR3 is 13 amino acids. The ends were cut back, 5 bases at V and 0 bases at J, with 6 bases in the middle. Germline V gene lookup returns CDR1 SGHVS and CDR2 FQNEAQ. CDR3 sequence reads: CASSTASTDTQYF. Written as DNA, the CDR3 is TGTGCCAGCAGCACTGCTAGCACAGATACGCAGTATTTT.

This clonotype was picked up many times. The rearrangement links TRBV5-6 to TRBJ2-7; weak D call: TRBD1 (7 bases). This CDR3 contains 15 residues. Germline V lookup: CDR1 SGHDT, CDR2 YYEEEE. V lost 0 bases to trimming and J lost 3 bases, with 13 bases between them. DNA for the CDR3: TGTGCCAGCAGCTTGGTATCAGGGGGACTCTACGAGCAGTACTTC. Its protein product is CASSLVSGGLYEQYF.

This clonotype appeared a few times. V gene TRBV5-1 combines with J gene TRBJ2-1; 7 bases are a match to TRBD2. The germline V gene encodes CDR1 SGHRS and CDR2 YFSETQ. The CDR3 sequence is 14 residues long. V dropped 4 bases and J dropped 5; count of bases not matched to a gene: 6. The chain's CDR3 is CASSPRLANNEQFF. For the CDR3, the DNA is TGCGCCAGCAGCCCGCGACTAGCAAACAATGAGCAGTTCTTC.

This clonotype was picked up many times. The chain employs TRBV10-3 and TRBJ2-5; tentative D call: TRBD1 (5 bases). The CDR3 has 13 amino acids. Deletions cut 6 bases from V and 2 bases from J, with 10 bases between. Germline V gives CDR1 ENHRY, CDR2 SYGVKD. The CDR3 is CAISDRPQETQYF. CDR3 coding DNA: TGTGCCATCAGCGACAGACCTCAAGAGACCCAGTACTTC.

In this sample, this clonotype turned up many times. The rearrangement links TRBV9 to TRBJ2-7; D may be TRBD2 (6 bases). Looked up from germline, CDR1 is SGDLS and CDR2 is YYNGEE. Between the trimmed V and J ends, which lost 0 bases and 0 bases, there was a span of 7 bases. CDR3 length: 14 residues. CDR3 loop: CASSVGGVSYEQYF. CDR3 DNA: TGTGCCAGCAGCGTAGGGGGGGTCTCCTACGAGCAGTACTTC.

The genes are TRBV20-1 and TRBJ2-3; 10 nucleotides align to TRBD1. This CDR3 region has 15 residues. Germline V CDR1 and CDR2: DFQATT, SNEGSKA (reference sequence). V lost 5 bases, J lost 6 bases, and 11 bases stayed unmatched. Here the CDR3 reads CSAQEAGQGLDTQYF. The CDR3 nucleotides read TGCAGTGCTCAAGAGGCGGGACAGGGGTTGGATACGCAGTATTTT.

This clonotype was detected a few times. V is TRBV18 and J is TRBJ2-1; 7 nucleotides line up with TRBD1. This CDR3 spans 16 amino acids. V lost 3 bases, J lost 8 bases, and 13 bases stayed unmatched. CDR1 is KGHSH and CDR2 is LQKENI in the germline V gene. CDR3 sequence (DNA): TGTGCCAGCTCACCGGGAACAGGGGTATATCACGATGAGCAGTTCTTC. This encodes CASSPGTGVYHDEQFF.

This clonotype came up a few times. This chain links TRBV24-1 with TRBJ2-3; TRBD1 might be the D (6 bases). The CDR3 is 16 residues long. Trimming removed 0 bases at V and 0 bases at J, with 9 bases between. Germline CDR1 is KGHDR and CDR2 is SFDVKD. CDR3 bases: TGTGCCACCAGTGATTTGCAGGGGCGAAGCACAGATACGCAGTATTTT. It yields the protein CATSDLQGRSTDTQYF.

The CDR3: CASSSQVTNSPLHF. For the CDR3, the DNA is TGTGCCAGCAGCTCCCAGGTTACAAATTCACCCCTCCACTTT. V is TRBV11-2 and J is TRBJ1-6, with D unclear. Per the germline V gene, CDR1 is SGHAT and CDR2 is FQNNGV. This CDR3 contains 14 residues. With 4 bases removed from V and 7 bases from J, the gap between germline ends came to 11 bases.

This clonotype has ten or more counts. V gene TRBV6-5 combines with J gene TRBJ2-3; TRBD2 might be the D (6 bases). CDR3 length equals 13 residues. V was shortened by 6 bases and J by 4 bases, with 11 bases between the two germline ends. Germline loops: CDR1 MNHEY, CDR2 SVGAGI. This CDR3 is CASRLTSSDTQYF. For the CDR3, the DNA is TGTGCCAGCAGGCTGACTAGTTCAGATACGCAGTATTTT.

The chain recombines TRBV19 with TRBJ1-1; D remains ambiguous. Germline V CDR1 and CDR2: LNHDA, SQIVND (reference sequence). Deletions cut 8 bases from V and 2 bases from J, with 9 bases between. The CDR3 loop spans 12 amino acids. CDR3 sequence: CASWNYNTEAFF. CDR3 nucleotides: TGTGCCAGTTGGAACTACAACACTGAAGCTTTCTTT.

This clonotype appeared many times. The gene calls are TRBV3-1 and TRBJ1-2, with 11 bases lining up with TRBD1. CDR3 size: 17 residues. Germline V gene lookup returns CDR1 LGHDT and CDR2 YNNKEL (reference sequence). The V and J ends lost 4 bases and 6 bases, in that order; junction bases with no gene match: 13. The CDR3 sequence: CASSLQGQGAQEHGYTF. CDR3 sequence (DNA): TGTGCCAGCAGCCTTCAAGGACAGGGGGCGCAGGAGCATGGCTACACCTTC.